Listed here are 24 T cell receptor beta chains from one sample, sequenced in a study of OX40 agonist ivuxolimab in advanced cancers. TCRdb's copy holds only in-frame clones and misses some; the assay was immunoSEQ multiplex PCR. The profile shows 41,000 or so clones, roughly 80% of them singletons. Material: CD4+ or CD8+ T cells sorted from blood, obtained in a trial of the OX40 agonist ivuxolimab. All receptors derive from an adult with an advanced solid tumor such as melanoma, head and neck, liver or kidney cancer.

The rearrangement links TRBV6-5 to TRBJ2-3; 8 nucleotides line up with TRBD2. CDR3 length: 15 amino acids. The V gene end was trimmed by 2 bases and the J gene end by 2 bases; junction bases not matched to a gene: 3. The germline V gene encodes CDR1 MNHEY and CDR2 SVGAGI. CDR3 sequence: CASSYRGRTTDTQYF. CDR3 bases: TGTGCCAGCAGTTACCGCGGGAGGACCACAGATACGCAGTATTTT.

The chain links TRBV19 to TRBJ2-3; TRBD1 aligns across 7 bases. Trimming took 5 bases from V and 1 from J; bases not matched to a gene: 9. From germline, CDR1 is LNHDA and CDR2 SQIVND (reference sequence). CDR3 length: 16 residues. CDR3 loop: CASSYKPGQRTDTQYF. For the CDR3, the DNA is TGTGCCAGTAGTTACAAACCGGGACAGCGCACAGATACGCAGTATTTT.

The chain recombines TRBV30 with TRBJ1-5; D is undetermined. The germline V gene has CDR1 GTSNPN and CDR2 SVGIG (reference sequence). CDR3 length: 12 amino acids. Trimming shortened V by 5 bases and J by 4 bases, and 9 bases separated the two germline ends. CDR3 in amino acids: CAWGYRNQPQHF. The CDR3 DNA sequence: TGTGCCTGGGGGTATCGGAATCAGCCCCAGCATTTT.

The J gene is TRBJ1-2, the V gene TRBV7-9; D is perhaps TRBD1 (5 bases). The germline V and J ends were trimmed by 1 base and 5 bases, with 17 bases remaining between them. From germline, CDR1 is SEHNR and CDR2 FQNEAQ (reference sequence). This CDR3 spans 16 amino acids. The CDR3 here is CASSLGAGIQRYGYTF. The CDR3 DNA reads TGTGCCAGCAGCTTAGGGGCAGGGATCCAGAGGTATGGCTACACCTTC.

This rearrangement joins TRBV19 to TRBJ1-1, with 7 bases fitting TRBD1. V lost 4 bases and J lost 4; bases outside the gene matches: 3. The CDR3 spans 13 residues. The germline V gene encodes CDR1 LNHDA and CDR2 SQIVND (reference sequence). DNA for the CDR3: TGTGCCAGTAGTAACAGGGGTGTCACTGAAGCTTTCTTT. Protein sequence: CASSNRGVTEAFF.

This sequence joins TRBV10-3 and TRBJ2-7; D may be TRBD2 (6 bases). The V end was cut by 10 bases, the J end by 2 bases, with 12 bases between. CDR1 is ENHRY and CDR2 is SYGVKD in the germline V gene. CDR3 size: 12 residues. In nucleotides, the CDR3 is TGTGCCACGGGGGAGCGGACCTACGAGCAGTACTTC. It is translated as CATGERTYEQYF.

This chain uses TRBV7-9 with TRBJ2-7, with D unclear. Germline V gene lookup returns CDR1 SEHNR and CDR2 FQNEAQ (reference sequence). Trimming left V 1 base short and J 6 bases short, with 4 bases between. The CDR3 loop spans 11 amino acids. CDR3 residues: CASSLVGEQYF. The CDR3, as DNA: TGTGCCAGCAGCTTAGTTGGCGAGCAGTACTTC.

The chain links TRBV6-6 to TRBJ1-1; no reliable D call. CDR3 length: 12 residues. Between the trimmed V and J ends, which lost 0 bases and 1 base, there was a span of 0 bases. Germline CDR1 is MNHNY and CDR2 is SVGAGI (reference sequence). CDR3 nucleotide sequence: TGTGCCAGCAGTTACTCGAACACTGAAGCTTTCTTT. Protein sequence: CASSYSNTEAFF.

The rearrangement links TRBV30 to TRBJ2-3; D is uncertain. Trimming left V 2 bases short and J 7 bases short, with 7 bases between. CDR1 and CDR2 from the germline V gene are GTSNPN and SVGIG (reference sequence). The CDR3 spans 11 residues. In nucleotides, the CDR3 is TGTGCCTGGAGTAGCCGGAATACGCAGTATTTT. It encodes CAWSSRNTQYF. The whole variable domain, filled in from reference TRBV30 and TRBJ2-3, reads SQTIHQWPATLVQPVGSPLSLECTVEGTSNPNLYWYRQAAGRGLQLLFYSVGIGQISSEVPQNLSASRPQDRQFILSSKKLLLSDSGFYLCAWSSRNTQYFGPGTRLTVL.

The chain carries TRBV7-9 and TRBJ2-7, with a weak D call TRBD2 (5 bases). The CDR3 runs to 15 residues. The ends were cut back, 1 base at V and 1 base at J, with 11 bases in the middle. Germline-derived CDR1 and CDR2 are SEHNR and FQNEAQ (reference sequence). The CDR3 here is CASSLVPDYSYEQYF. In DNA, the CDR3 is TGTGCCAGCAGCTTAGTGCCCGACTATTCCTACGAGCAGTACTTC.

The chain recombines TRBV7-9 with TRBJ2-2, with TRBD1 as a possible D gene (7 bases). Germline CDR1 reads SEHNR; CDR2 reads FQNEAQ (reference sequence). V gave up 5 bases and J gave up 5 bases, with 15 bases separating them. CDR3 size: 15 residues. CDR3 in DNA: TGTGCCAGCAGCACAACAGGGGCGGGGACCGGGGAGCTGTTTTTT. The encoded protein is CASSTTGAGTGELFF.

This sequence joins TRBV9 and TRBJ1-2, with 9 bases aligning to TRBD1. CDR1 is SGDLS and CDR2 is YYNGEE in the germline V gene. This CDR3 is 14 amino acids long. The J segment lost 5 bases and the V segment lost 4 bases, leaving 6 bases of the junction unmatched. Here the CDR3 DNA reads TGTGCCAGCAGCCCGACCGGGACAGGGTATGGCTACACCTTC. It specifies CASSPTGTGYGYTF.

The chain combines TRBV7-6 with TRBJ1-4, with a tentative D call TRBD1 (6 bases). Germline loops: CDR1 SGHVS, CDR2 FNYEAQ. The CDR3 spans 17 residues. With 1 base removed from V and 3 bases from J, the gap between germline ends came to 15 bases. The CDR3 loop reads CASSLGAPQGANEKLFF. Written as DNA, the CDR3 is TGTGCCAGCAGCTTAGGGGCCCCACAGGGAGCTAATGAAAAACTGTTTTTT.

This chain uses TRBV7-9 with TRBJ1-4; 11 nucleotides line up with TRBD1. The CDR3 contains 14 residues. Trimming removed 3 bases from V and 7 bases from J; junction bases left unmatched: 1. The V gene's germline CDR1 is SEHNR and CDR2 FQNEAQ (reference sequence). The CDR3 DNA is TGTGCCAGCAGCTTCGGGACAGGGGGTGAAAAACTGTTTTTT. Protein: CASSFGTGGEKLFF.

The chain links TRBV4-2 to TRBJ2-7; D is possibly TRBD1 (5 bases). Germline CDR1 reads LGHNA; CDR2 reads YNFKEQ. The CDR3 totals 15 residues. V lost 1 base, J lost 3 bases, and 13 bases lay in between. The CDR3 DNA follows: TGTGCCAGCAGCCAAGGTCATACCGACAGCTACGAGCAGTACTTC. Protein product: CASSQGHTDSYEQYF.

This chain joins TRBV6-6 and TRBJ2-7; 7 nucleotides agree with TRBD2. Trimming removed 5 bases from V and 3 bases from J; junction bases left unmatched: 7. The CDR3 is made up of 14 amino acids. Germline CDR1 and CDR2: MNHNY and SVGAGI (reference sequence). CDR3 bases: TGTGCCAGCAGTGATAGCGGGTTAGGCTACGAGCAGTACTTC. Translation: CASSDSGLGYEQYF.

The sample holds a few counts of this clone. V is TRBV14 and J is TRBJ2-1; D is perhaps TRBD2 (8 bases). The CDR3 extends over 17 amino acids. The V gene lost 4 bases and the J gene lost 0 bases, with 16 bases spanning the gap. Germline V gives CDR1 SGHDN, CDR2 FVKESK. DNA for the CDR3: TGTGCCAGCAGCCCGGGAGGGGGCGAAAGCTCCTACAATGAGCAGTTCTTC. It codes for CASSPGGGESSYNEQFF.

In this sample, this clone turned up a few times. The gene calls are TRBV9 and TRBJ2-3; no reliable D call. Per germline, CDR1 SGDLS and CDR2 YYNGEE. There are 16 residues in the CDR3. V lost 1 base and J lost 4, with 16 bases in between. The CDR3 loop is CASSVLGGLQSDTQYF. The CDR3 region has the DNA TGTGCCAGCAGCGTACTGGGCGGTCTTCAATCAGATACGCAGTATTTT.

This clone was recorded a few times. CDR3 DNA sequence: TGCAGCGTTGCGGAGGATTCGAACACTGAAGCTTTCTTT. Amino acids: CSVAEDSNTEAFF. The chain uses TRBV29-1 and TRBJ1-1; no reliable D call. Germline CDR1 and CDR2: SQVTM and ANQGSEA. Trimming removed 4 bases from V and 1 base from J, with 10 bases in between. The CDR3 loop spans 13 amino acids.

The chain couples TRBV5-1 to TRBJ2-1; TRBD2 matches at 9 bases. Unmatched junction bases numbered 7, after V lost 5 bases and J lost 4 bases. This CDR3 has 15 amino acids. The germline V gene encodes CDR1 SGHRS and CDR2 YFSETQ. In DNA, the CDR3 is TGCGCCAGCAGGTCGGCTAGCGGGGCTTACAATGAGCAGTTCTTC. Translation gives CASRSASGAYNEQFF.

The chain is built from TRBV7-9 and TRBJ2-5; TRBD1 matches 7 bases. Germline CDR1 SEHNR, CDR2 FQNEAQ (reference sequence). V was clipped by 5 bases and J by 4 bases; unmatched bases: 7. CDR3 length: 14 amino acids. This chain's CDR3 is CASSTQGFGETQYF. The CDR3 coding sequence is TGTGCCAGCAGCACACAGGGGTTTGGAGAGACCCAGTACTTC. The full variable domain, with the rest looked up from reference TRBV7-9 and TRBJ2-5, is DTGVSQNPRHKITKRGQNVTFRCDPISEHNRLYWYRQTLGQGPEFLTYFQNEAQLEKSRLLSDRFSAERPKGSFSTLEIQRTEQGDSAMYLCASSTQGFGETQYFGPGTRLLVL.

The chain links TRBV2 to TRBJ1-5; maybe TRBD1 (5 bases). Germline V lookup: CDR1 SNHLY, CDR2 FYNNEI. The V and J ends lost 6 bases and 6 bases respectively, with 18 bases between them. This CDR3 is built from 15 residues. CDR3 amino acids: CASSGGVISRQPQHF. The CDR3 region has the DNA TGTGCCAGCAGCGGGGGGGTGATTTCTCGTCAGCCCCAGCATTTT. The complete variable domain, with remaining parts taken from reference TRBV2 and TRBJ1-5, reads EPEVTQTPSHQVTQMGQEVILRCVPISNHLYFYWYRQILGQKVEFLVSFYNNEISEKSEIFDDQFSVERPDGSNFTLKIRSTKLEDSAMYFCASSGGVISRQPQHFGDGTRLSIL.

This CDR3 reads CASSGQGGFFYNEQFF. CDR3 nucleotide sequence: TGTGCCAGCAGTGGACAGGGTGGATTCTTTTACAATGAGCAGTTCTTC. This chain connects TRBV27 to TRBJ2-1; TRBD1 matches 8 bases. The CDR3 is 16 amino acids. CDR1 is MNHEY and CDR2 is SMNVEV in the germline V gene (reference sequence). V was clipped by 5 bases and J by 4 bases; unmatched bases: 10.

The J gene is TRBJ2-5, the V gene TRBV27; no firm D call. This CDR3 is built from 13 residues. V was pared by 8 bases and J by 7 bases, with 17 bases between. From germline, CDR1 is MNHEY and CDR2 SMNVEV (reference sequence). The CDR3 coding sequence is TGTGCCAGCTCCCTAACGTCGTCAGGGACCCAGTACTTC. It codes for CASSLTSSGTQYF.